A selection of T cell receptor beta chains follows, all from one sample in a study of T cell changes during pregnancy in multiple sclerosis. The method was immunoSEQ multiplex PCR; TCRdb's version includes in-frame clones alone and lacks a portion of them. In the table there are 50,000 to 70,000 clones, roughly nine tenths of which are singletons. Sequenced here: CD8+ T cells from peripheral blood mononuclear cells, sampled before pregnancy. The receptors derive from a female donor with multiple sclerosis, enrolled in a pregnancy study. The CDR3 runs from the conserved cysteine through the conserved F or W. The order of the fields is D gene, V gene, clone size, J gene, CDR3 DNA, CDR3 protein. A D gene is named only where the DNA matches it firmly. Rows give clone size only sometimes, using once, few, many, or a class for an expanded clone.

D: TRBD2
V: TRBV11-2
size: -
J: TRBJ2-5
DNA: TGTGCCAGCAGCTTAGTCCCACTAGCGGGGCAAGAGACCCAGTACTTC
CDR3: CASSLVPLAGQETQYF

D: TRBD2
V: TRBV9
size: -
J: TRBJ2-7
DNA: TGTGCCAGCAGCCCAACCGGGGGGGCTGGCGAGCAGTACTTC
CDR3: CASSPTGGAGEQYF

D: -
V: TRBV11-2
size: once
J: TRBJ1-6
DNA: TGTGCCAGCAGCTTATCCTCCGGGGATTCACCCCTCCACTTT
CDR3: CASSLSSGDSPLHF

D: -
V: TRBV7-6
size: -
J: TRBJ2-7
DNA: TGTGCCAGCAGCTCCGGGACTTACGAGCAGTACTTC
CDR3: CASSSGTYEQYF

D: TRBD1
V: TRBV5-5
size: -
J: TRBJ2-7
DNA: TGTGCCAGCAGCTCTCCGGGACAGACCTACGAGCAGTACTTC
CDR3: CASSSPGQTYEQYF

D: TRBD2
V: TRBV5-6
size: -
J: TRBJ2-5
DNA: TGTGCCAGCAGACCCGGACTAGCGGGGGAAGAGACCCAGTACTTC
CDR3: CASRPGLAGEETQYF

D: -
V: TRBV7-9
size: -
J: TRBJ2-1
DNA: TGTGCCAGCAGCGCCTCTTCGGACAGTTACAATGAGCAGTTCTTC
CDR3: CASSASSDSYNEQFF

D: -
V: TRBV7-9
size: -
J: TRBJ1-6
DNA: TGTGCCAGCCGGGGAGGGGGGGAAAATTCACCCCTCCACTTT
CDR3: CASRGGGENSPLHF

D: TRBD1
V: TRBV15
size: -
J: TRBJ1-3
DNA: TGTGCCACCAGCAGCGCCTCCGGGACAGGGAATCCCTCTGGAAACACCATATATTTT
CDR3: CATSSASGTGNPSGNTIYF

D: TRBD1
V: TRBV6-6
size: -
J: TRBJ2-2
DNA: TGTGCCGGACGACAGGGATACACCGGGGAGCTGTTTTTT
CDR3: CAGRQGYTGELFF

D: -
V: TRBV9
size: -
J: TRBJ1-1
DNA: TGTGCCAGCAGACCCGAGCGGGGGGCCACTGAAGCTTTCTTT
CDR3: CASRPERGATEAFF

D: -
V: TRBV29-1
size: -
J: TRBJ2-7
DNA: TGCAGCGTTGGGGCAGGGCCCTCCTACGAGCAGTACTTC
CDR3: CSVGAGPSYEQYF

D: TRBD1
V: TRBV25-1
size: few
J: TRBJ1-2
DNA: TGTGCCAGCAGTCAAACCGGGGACAGGGGATTCTATGGCTACACCTTC
CDR3: CASSQTGDRGFYGYTF

D: TRBD1
V: TRBV19
size: -
J: TRBJ1-4
DNA: TGTGCCAGTATTGGGGGACAGGGACGCGAAAAACTGTTTTTT
CDR3: CASIGGQGREKLFF

D: -
V: TRBV13
size: -
J: TRBJ1-1
DNA: TGTGCCAGCATACAGCAGAACACTGAAGCTTTCTTT
CDR3: CASIQQNTEAFF

D: TRBD1
V: TRBV4-1
size: -
J: TRBJ1-1
DNA: TGCGCCAGCAGCCCGGGACAGCTAAACACTGAAGCTTTCTTT
CDR3: CASSPGQLNTEAFF

D: TRBD1
V: TRBV27
size: -
J: TRBJ1-6
DNA: TGTGCCAGCAGACCTCCTGGGACAGGTCGGGCACCCCTCCACTTT
CDR3: CASRPPGTGRAPLHF

D: TRBD2
V: TRBV7-3
size: -
J: TRBJ2-7
DNA: TGTGCCAGCAGCCCGGGAGCGGGGGCCACCTACGAGCAGTACTTC
CDR3: CASSPGAGATYEQYF

D: -
V: TRBV6-5
size: -
J: TRBJ2-7
DNA: TGTGCCAGCAGTATAGAGGGCGGGGCCCCCTACGAGCAGTACTTC
CDR3: CASSIEGGAPYEQYF

D: -
V: TRBV7-2
size: -
J: TRBJ2-1
DNA: TGTGCCAGCAGCCTTCCCGGGGGGCCCTACAATGAGCAGTTCTTC
CDR3: CASSLPGGPYNEQFF

D: TRBD2
V: TRBV7-2
size: -
J: TRBJ2-3
DNA: TGTGCCAGCAGCTTAGGAGCGGGGGGCCTCACAGATACGCAGTATTTT
CDR3: CASSLGAGGLTDTQYF

D: -
V: TRBV5-6
size: once
J: TRBJ2-1
DNA: TGTGCCAGCAGCGGGAAGAGGCGGGGCCTCTACAATGAGCAGTTCTTC
CDR3: CASSGKRRGLYNEQFF

D: -
V: TRBV6-5
size: -
J: TRBJ1-5
DNA: TGTGCCAGCAGCTCAGACATTAATAGCAATCAGCCCCAGCATTTT
CDR3: CASSSDINSNQPQHF

D: TRBD2
V: TRBV13
size: -
J: TRBJ2-2
DNA: TGTGCCAGCAGCTTGGGAACGGGGGGGCCGATCGGGGAGCTGTTTTTT
CDR3: CASSLGTGGPIGELFF

D: -
V: TRBV6-1
size: -
J: TRBJ1-2
DNA: TGTGCCAGCAGTGACGGTGACTATGGCTACACCTTC
CDR3: CASSDGDYGYTF

D: TRBD2
V: TRBV11-2
size: -
J: TRBJ2-5
DNA: TGTGCCAGCCTAGCGGGGAAGTACCAAGAGACCCAGTACTTC
CDR3: CASLAGKYQETQYF

D: -
V: TRBV27
size: -
J: TRBJ2-5
DNA: TGTGCCAGCAGTTTAGGAGTACAAGAGACCCAGTACTTC
CDR3: CASSLGVQETQYF

D: -
V: TRBV9
size: -
J: TRBJ1-2
DNA: TGTGCCAGCAGCCCAAAAAGATTCGGGGATGGCTACACCTTC
CDR3: CASSPKRFGDGYTF

D: TRBD1
V: TRBV4-1
size: -
J: TRBJ1-1
DNA: TGCGCCAGCAGCCCTAAGGACAGGCTAGGTGAAGCTTTCTTT
CDR3: CASSPKDRLGEAFF

D: -
V: TRBV13
size: -
J: TRBJ2-7
DNA: TGTGCCAGCAGCTTAGGTCGGCGGGGCTACGAGCAGTACTTC
CDR3: CASSLGRRGYEQYF

D: -
V: TRBV5-1
size: -
J: TRBJ1-3
DNA: TGCGCCAGCAGCTTGGCCGAGAGCGGCGGAAACACCATATATTTT
CDR3: CASSLAESGGNTIYF

D: TRBD1
V: TRBV9
size: -
J: TRBJ1-1
DNA: TGTGCCAGCAGCGTAGCTACAGGGGGCACTGAAGCTTTCTTT
CDR3: CASSVATGGTEAFF

D: TRBD2
V: TRBV7-6
size: -
J: TRBJ2-1
DNA: TGTGCCAGCAGCTCCGGGGGGGGCAGTGAGCAGTTCTTC
CDR3: CASSSGGGSEQFF

D: TRBD1
V: TRBV5-6
size: -
J: TRBJ2-7
DNA: TGTGCCAGCAGCACAGGGGGCAGCGAGCAGTACTTC
CDR3: CASSTGGSEQYF

D: -
V: TRBV29-1
size: -
J: TRBJ1-1
DNA: TGCAGCGTGGACCCGGGACATAGGAACACTGAAGCTTTCTTT
CDR3: CSVDPGHRNTEAFF

D: -
V: TRBV29-1
size: -
J: TRBJ1-1
DNA: TGCAGCGCCTCTGGGGGGGAGAGGACTGAAGCTTTCTTT
CDR3: CSASGGERTEAFF

D: -
V: TRBV20-1
size: -
J: TRBJ1-2
DNA: TGCAGTGGTTATAACTATGGCTACACCTTC
CDR3: CSGYNYGYTF

D: -
V: TRBV27
size: -
J: TRBJ2-3
DNA: TGTGCCAGCAGGTCGTCGACAGATACGCAGTATTTT
CDR3: CASRSSTDTQYF

D: -
V: TRBV27
size: -
J: TRBJ2-5
DNA: TGTGCCAGCAGTTTATATCAGGGGCGCGAGACCCAGTACTTC
CDR3: CASSLYQGRETQYF

D: -
V: TRBV11-2
size: -
J: TRBJ2-5
DNA: TGTGCCAGCAGCTTAGCGGGGGGCGAAGAGACCCAGTACTTC
CDR3: CASSLAGGEETQYF

D: TRBD1
V: TRBV5-6
size: -
J: TRBJ1-6
DNA: TGTGCCAGCAGATCCGGGACAGCAAATTCACCCCTCCACTTT
CDR3: CASRSGTANSPLHF

D: TRBD2
V: TRBV5-6
size: -
J: TRBJ2-3
DNA: TGTGCCAGCAGGTTGGAGGCGGGAGGGCACCCGCTAACGCAGTATTTT
CDR3: CASRLEAGGHPLTQYF

D: TRBD2
V: TRBV9
size: -
J: TRBJ2-7
DNA: TGTGCCAGCAGCGTAGGTGGGGGGGGTAAAGAGCAGTACTTC
CDR3: CASSVGGGGKEQYF

D: -
V: TRBV6-1
size: -
J: TRBJ1-1
DNA: TGTGCCAGCAGTGACCGCGGCAGGGAAGTCCCTGAAGCTTTCTTT
CDR3: CASSDRGREVPEAFF

D: TRBD1
V: TRBV9
size: -
J: TRBJ1-4
DNA: TGTGCCAGCAGCCCCCGGACAGGGGGCGCGGGGGAACTGTTTTTT
CDR3: CASSPRTGGAGELFF

D: TRBD2
V: TRBV7-8
size: -
J: TRBJ2-3
DNA: TGTGCCAGCAGCCAGGGACTAGCGGGGGTAGGAGATACGCAGTATTTT
CDR3: CASSQGLAGVGDTQYF

D: -
V: TRBV6-5
size: -
J: TRBJ2-1
DNA: TGTGCCAGCAGTTACTCGACAGGATCTACCTACAATGAGCAGTTCTTC
CDR3: CASSYSTGSTYNEQFF

D: -
V: TRBV5-6
size: once
J: TRBJ1-2
DNA: TGTGCCAGCAGGGATGGTGGGGGAGGCGGCTACACCTTC
CDR3: CASRDGGGGGYTF

D: -
V: TRBV6-5
size: -
J: TRBJ2-7
DNA: TGTGCCAGCAGTGAGGATTACGAGCAGTACTTC
CDR3: CASSEDYEQYF

D: TRBD1
V: TRBV9
size: -
J: TRBJ1-1
DNA: TGTGCCAGCAGCGTAGATCCAGGGGGGACCAAAGGACTCACTGAAGCTTTCTTT
CDR3: CASSVDPGGTKGLTEAFF

D: TRBD1
V: TRBV9
size: -
J: TRBJ2-1
DNA: TGTGCCAGCAGCGTTACAGGGGACAATGAGCAGTTCTTC
CDR3: CASSVTGDNEQFF

D: -
V: TRBV25-1
size: -
J: TRBJ2-1
DNA: TGTGCCAGCAGTGAACTCACGCGGGAGCAGTTCTTC
CDR3: CASSELTREQFF

D: -
V: TRBV7-9
size: -
J: TRBJ2-1
DNA: TGTGCCAGCACCCAGGAGAGGGCTAGTGGGAGATACAATGAGCAGTTCTTC
CDR3: CASTQERASGRYNEQFF